These 17 T cell receptor beta chains share one sample of origin, sequenced in a study of monozygotic twins with inflammatory bowel disease. TCRdb reprocessed the 5' RACE reads; each CDR3 protein has one entry and no DNA is given. Found here are 350,000 to 500,000 distinct CDR3 sequences; the top ten clones hold about 2.3%. Sequencing was performed on blood. These receptors were collected from a human donor with ulcerative colitis or Crohn's disease, or a healthy co-twin of an affected twin (not recorded which).

This sequence joins TRBV12-3 or TRBV12-4 and TRBJ2-3; the TCRdb call, TRBD2, lacks DNA for checking. The CDR3 runs to 15 residues. The chain's CDR3 is CASSWASGSTDTQYF.

This chain uses TRBV3-1 with TRBJ1-2; absent DNA, TCRdb's TRBD1 call cannot be checked. Germline V gene data show CDR1 as LGHDT and CDR2 as YNNKEL (reference sequence). This CDR3 is built from 14 residues. CDR3 loop: CASSQVVGARGYTF.

This rearrangement joins TRBV20-1 to TRBJ2-7; the TRBD1 assignment by TCRdb is unverifiable without DNA. The CDR3 is made up of 15 amino acids. The germline V gene encodes CDR1 DFQATT and CDR2 SNEGSKA (reference sequence). CDR3 region: CSARAPGQARNGQYF.

CDR3 amino acids: CASSSLGGADKNIQYF. J is TRBJ2-4 and V is TRBV7-2; with no DNA, the TCRdb D assignment of TRBD1 cannot be verified. Germline V gives CDR1 SGHTA, CDR2 FQGNSA. The CDR3 runs to 16 residues.

This chain links TRBV9 with TRBJ2-1; TCRdb reports TRBD1, a call that lacks DNA to check it against. The CDR3 is 14 residues long. Germline CDR1 SGDLS, CDR2 YYNGEE. The CDR3 loop is CASSPRGPYNEQFF.

This chain uses TRBV7-2 with TRBJ2-3; the D call from TCRdb, TRBD1, cannot be confirmed without DNA. The CDR3 is 15 residues long. Germline lookup yields CDR1 SGHTA and CDR2 FQGNSA. The CDR3 loop reads CASSPLGGGTDTQYF.

The rearrangement links TRBV6-2 or TRBV6-3 to TRBJ2-1; the D call from TCRdb, TRBD1, cannot be confirmed without DNA. CDR3 length: 15 amino acids. Germline V gene sequence: CDR1 MNHEY, CDR2 SVGEGT. CDR3 region: CASSTRTKQVNEQFF.

This chain uses TRBV29-1 with TRBJ2-1; TCRdb picks TRBD1, but there is no DNA to check that call. Germline V lookup: CDR1 SQVTM, CDR2 ANQGSEA. This CDR3 region has 15 residues. The CDR3 here is CSVPSPGQGWDEQFF.

The rearrangement uses TRBV12-3 or TRBV12-4 and TRBJ2-3; checking the TCRdb D call of TRBD2 is not possible without DNA. The CDR3 extends over 17 amino acids. The CDR3 region is CASSPQTSGRAGDTQYF.

The V call is TRBV2, the J call TRBJ2-1; TCRdb's D call of TRBD1 is untestable without DNA. The CDR3 has 18 residues. Germline CDR1 SNHLY, CDR2 FYNNEI. Here the CDR3 reads CASSPTGWSRDSYNEQFF.

The CDR3 loop is CASTPGGGNTIYF. The chain links TRBV6-6 to TRBJ1-3; TCRdb reports TRBD1, a call that lacks DNA to check it against. CDR3 size: 13 residues. Germline V gives CDR1 MNHNY, CDR2 SVGAGI (reference sequence).

The chain combines TRBV20-1 with TRBJ1-4; TCRdb lists TRBD1, though no DNA is available to test this call. Germline V gene sequence: CDR1 DFQATT, CDR2 SNEGSKA (reference sequence). The CDR3 sequence is 16 residues long. This chain's CDR3 is CSAPTGQIATNEKLFF.

This rearrangement joins TRBV19 to TRBJ1-2; absent DNA, TCRdb's TRBD1 call cannot be checked. This CDR3 has 17 amino acids. In germline, CDR1 is LNHDA, CDR2 SQIVND (reference sequence). The CDR3 sequence is CASSISPRTGGIYGYTF.

J is TRBJ2-3 and V is TRBV5-1; the TRBD1 assignment by TCRdb is unverifiable without DNA. The germline gives CDR1 SGHRS, CDR2 YFSETQ. This CDR3 has 15 residues. CDR3 in amino acids: CASTVTGGWTDTQYF. The complete variable domain, with remaining parts taken from reference TRBV5-1 and TRBJ2-3, reads KAGVTQTPRYLIKTRGQQVTLSCSPISGHRSVSWYQQTPGQGLQFLFEYFSETQRNKGNFPGRFSGRQFSNSRSEMNVSTLELGDSALYLCASTVTGGWTDTQYFGPGTRLTVL.

The V call is TRBV4-1, the J call TRBJ1-4; the D call of TRBD1 rests on TCRdb alone, since no DNA is present to check it. This CDR3 comprises 16 residues. Germline V gene lookup returns CDR1 MGHRA and CDR2 YSYEKL. CDR3 sequence reads: CASSQDQRVIPEKLFF.

The rearrangement links TRBV4-2 to TRBJ2-1; TCRdb's D gene call, TRBD2, goes unchecked for lack of DNA. Germline CDR1 is LGHNA and CDR2 is YNFKEQ. The CDR3 has 14 amino acids. The CDR3 protein is CASSQELAGVEQFF.

The chain couples TRBV11-2 to TRBJ2-1. The CDR3 contains 17 residues. Looked up from germline, CDR1 is SGHAT and CDR2 is FQNNGV. CDR3: CASSLRFSGDSHNEQFF. Based on the CDR3 plus reference TRBV11-2 and TRBJ2-1, the full variable domain is EAGVAQSPRYKIIEKRQSVAFWCNPISGHATLYWYQQILGQGPKLLIQFQNNGVVDDSQLPKDRFSAERLKGVDSTLKIQPAKLEDSAVYLCASSLRFSGDSHNEQFFGPGTRLTVL.